These 8 T cell receptor beta chains came from one sample sequenced in a study of shared clonotypes between healthy human individuals. Only in-frame clones appear in the TCRdb table, and some are missing; sequencing was by immunoSEQ multiplex PCR. The repertoire includes about 2.3 million clones, around 90% of them detected once, and 0.37% sits in the top ten. The material sequenced was naive CD4+ T cells from PBMCs. Subset defined: CD45RA+ positively selected. The receptors were sampled from a young man in good health. Some clones in this sample may be carry-over from other donors' samples.

A note on this clone: In the same sample, other DNA sequences code for this CDR3. The CDR3 loop reads CSASGAETQYF. Here the CDR3 DNA reads TGCAGTGCGAGCGGGGCCGAGACCCAGTACTTC. J is TRBJ2-5 and V is TRBV20-1, with 7 bases fitting TRBD2. The V gene's germline CDR1 is DFQATT and CDR2 SNEGSKA (reference sequence). This CDR3 contains 11 residues. Trimming took 6 bases from V and 5 from J; bases not matched to a gene: 3.

The chain is built from TRBV7-6 and TRBJ2-1, with 8 nucleotides matching TRBD1. CDR3 length: 15 amino acids. CDR1 SGHVS and CDR2 FNYEAQ come from the germline V gene. V lost 4 bases, J lost 9 bases, and 11 bases stayed unmatched. The CDR3 protein is CASSSERQGAGEQFF. As DNA, the CDR3 is TGTGCCAGCAGCTCTGAACGTCAGGGGGCTGGTGAGCAGTTCTTC. Full variable domain (missing parts from reference TRBV7-6 and TRBJ2-1): GAGVSQSPRYKVTKRGQDVALRCDPISGHVSLYWYRQALGQGPEFLTYFNYEAQQDKSGLPNDRFSAERPEGSISTLTIQRTEQRDSAMYRCASSSERQGAGEQFFGPGTRLTVL.

V gene TRBV6-1 combines with J gene TRBJ1-5, with unresolved D. Germline assignment: CDR1 MNHNS and CDR2 SASEGT. V was clipped by 3 bases and J by 7 bases, with 7 bases between them. The CDR3 consists of 12 residues. CDR3 residues: CASSDYGQPQHF. In nucleotides, the CDR3 is TGTGCCAGCAGTGATTACGGGCAGCCCCAGCATTTT.

The chain joins TRBV7-2 to TRBJ2-7; tentative D call: TRBD1 (8 bases). The CDR3 extends over 15 amino acids. V lost 5 bases to trimming and J lost 7 bases, with 21 bases between them. CDR1 SGHTA and CDR2 FQGNSA come from the germline V gene. CDR3 amino acids: CASSMNRGGSEEQYF. CDR3 nucleotides: TGTGCCAGCAGCATGAACAGGGGGGGGTCGGAAGAGCAGTACTTC.

The rearrangement uses TRBV29-1 and TRBJ2-1, with 10 bases aligning to TRBD2. The CDR3 is made up of 17 amino acids. Losses at the gene ends were 6 bases for V and 0 bases for J; bases not matched to a gene: 11. Germline V gene sequence: CDR1 SQVTM, CDR2 ANQGSEA. In nucleotides, the CDR3 is TGCAGCGTCTCTCGGACTAGCGGAACTCTCTCCTACAATGAGCAGTTCTTC. This codes for CSVSRTSGTLSYNEQFF.

The count of this clone is one. The chain carries TRBV18 and TRBJ2-5; 8 bases line up with TRBD1. The V gene's germline CDR1 is KGHSH and CDR2 LQKENI. The CDR3 covers 15 residues. Trimming removed 6 bases from V and 4 bases from J; junction bases left unmatched: 10. CDR3 loop: CASSPRQGRSETQYF. Written as DNA, the CDR3 is TGTGCCAGCTCGCCGAGACAGGGGAGATCAGAGACCCAGTACTTC.

The chain links TRBV5-1 to TRBJ2-3; TRBD2 matches at 12 bases. Trimming cost V 0 bases and J 2 bases; bases outside gene matches: 4. The CDR3 is 17 amino acids. CDR1 SGHRS and CDR2 YFSETQ come from the germline V gene. CDR3 amino acids: CASSLVPSGRVTDTQYF. CDR3 nucleotide sequence: TGCGCCAGCAGCTTGGTGCCTAGCGGGAGGGTCACAGATACGCAGTATTTT.

The chain combines TRBV30 with TRBJ1-3; D call uncertain. The CDR3 extends over 13 amino acids. Between the trimmed V and J ends, which lost 2 bases and 2 bases, there was a span of 7 bases. Germline loops: CDR1 GTSNPN, CDR2 SVGIG (reference sequence). CDR3 DNA: TGTGCCTGGAGTCCCCATCCTGGAAACACCATATATTTT. Translation: CAWSPHPGNTIYF.